These 15 T cell receptor beta chains share one sample of origin, sequenced in a study of regulatory T cells in long-lasting Graves disease (dated by TCRdb to 2020 to 2023). The sample's time point label is to be understood as: persistent/refractory GD, antithyroid drugs over 5 years with positive TRAb. For both TCR sequencing and RNA sequencing, RNA was extracted from PBMCs in TRIzol. Preparation of the library involved multiplex PCR. Sequencing instrument: Illumina HiSeq 4000. To build TCR beta libraries, CDR3 regions were amplified by Arm-PCR using iRepertoire HTBI primers. Using fastp at Q25 and MiXCR, TCRdb reprocessed the public reads and kept productive beta chains. Duplicate CDR3 protein sequences are folded into a single record with the most common DNA and genes. In this sample the table shows 420,000 or so distinct CDR3 sequences, about a quarter of which occur a single time. Approximately 28% of the sample is held by the ten biggest clonotypes.

The sequences come from peripheral blood mononuclear cells (PBMCs), collected when the disease was refractory, from a patient treated with antithyroid drugs. Receptor source: a female donor with Graves disease.

The chain carries TRBV18 and TRBJ1-1; no reliable D call. CDR3 length equals 15 residues. CDR1 and CDR2 from the germline V gene are KGHSH and LQKENI. Trimming removed 1 base at V and 4 bases at J, with 13 bases between. The DNA of the CDR3 is TGTGCCAGCTCACCACAGGGTCGTTTGGTCACTGAAGCTTTCTTT. Its protein is CASSPQGRLVTEAFF.

V usage is TRBV19 and J usage is TRBJ2-7; TRBD1 matches 10 bases. Per the germline V gene, CDR1 is LNHDA and CDR2 is SQIVND (reference sequence). This CDR3 is 15 amino acids long. V was pared by 10 bases and J by 2 bases, with 11 bases of the junction left unmatched. CDR3 DNA sequence: TGTGCCACCCATGGCCGGGGACAGGGGACCTACGAGCAGTACTTC. Translation: CATHGRGQGTYEQYF.

The sample holds many counts of this clonotype. The J gene is TRBJ1-6, the V gene TRBV28; D might be TRBD1 (6 bases). CDR1 is MDHEN, CDR2 SYDVKM, per germline. Trimming stripped 3 bases from V and 8 bases from J, with 17 bases between. The CDR3 sequence is 16 residues long. The CDR3 is CASSFAPTGIDSPLHF. The DNA for the CDR3 is TGTGCCAGCAGTTTTGCCCCGACAGGAATTGATTCACCCCTCCACTTT.

This clonotype has a count of ten or more. The V and J genes are TRBV3-1 and TRBJ1-5; D possibly corresponds to TRBD1 (5 bases). Germline CDR1 LGHDT, CDR2 YNNKEL (reference sequence). Deletions cut 2 bases from V and 2 bases from J, with 7 bases between. CDR3 length: 14 residues. DNA for the CDR3: TGTGCCAGCAGCCAACAGGGCCGCAATCAGCCCCAGCATTTT. This encodes CASSQQGRNQPQHF.

The sample holds a few counts of this clonotype. V usage is TRBV7-9 and J usage is TRBJ1-5; 7 bases align to TRBD1. V shed 5 bases and J 7 bases; nucleotides not matched to a gene: 8. Germline CDR1 reads SEHNR; CDR2 reads FQNEAQ (reference sequence). The CDR3 totals 14 residues. For the CDR3, the DNA is TGTGCCAGCAGCCCGGGACAGCCGGGACAGCCCCAGCATTTT. Amino acid sequence: CASSPGQPGQPQHF.

As concerns this clonotype: A much larger clone is a single base away; this may be a read error. CDR3 nucleotides: TGTGCCAGCACACTTCCCGGGACACAGAAATTTTTCCAAGAGACCCAGTACTTC. It codes for CASTLPGTQKFFQETQYF. This rearrangement joins TRBV28 to TRBJ2-5; D is possibly TRBD1 (6 bases). Trimming took off 7 bases at V and 1 base at J, with 25 bases between the two ends. CDR1 MDHEN and CDR2 SYDVKM come from the germline V gene. The CDR3 is 18 amino acids.

This clonotype occurred many times. The chain employs TRBV6-5 and TRBJ2-5; TRBD1 might be the D (6 bases). This CDR3 contains 13 residues. Deletions cut 4 bases from V and 5 bases from J, with 11 bases between. Germline V gene data show CDR1 as MNHEY and CDR2 as SVGAGI. The CDR3 DNA sequence: TGTGCCAGCAGTTTCGCCCAGGGGGAGACCCAGTACTTC. It encodes CASSFAQGETQYF.

This clonotype showed up just a few times. This chain connects TRBV7-2 to TRBJ2-7, with 7 bases identical to TRBD2. Germline CDR1 SGHTA, CDR2 FQGNSA. V shed 1 base, J shed 6 bases, and the junction held 3 bases outside the gene matches. The CDR3 has 13 amino acids. CDR3 protein: CASSLEAGAEQYF. CDR3 nucleotide sequence: TGTGCCAGCAGCTTAGAGGCGGGAGCCGAGCAGTACTTC.

Of note for this clonotype: One end of the junction varies from germline; a read error may be responsible. The chain carries TRBV5-1 and TRBJ2-7; 7 nucleotides line up with TRBD1. There are 14 residues in the CDR3. Germline loops: CDR1 SGHRS, CDR2 YFSETQ. The CDR3 loop is CASSPGTVAYEQYF. The CDR3 DNA reads as TGTGCCAGCTCACCAGGGACAGTTGCCTACGAGCAGTACTTC.

The V and J genes are TRBV7-8 and TRBJ1-5; unclear D gene. The germline V gene has CDR1 SGHVS and CDR2 FQNEAQ. The CDR3 is 14 residues long. V was pared by 1 base and J by 4 bases, with 8 bases between. This CDR3 is CASSLVQYNQPQHF. For the CDR3, the DNA is TGTGCCAGCAGCTTAGTACAGTATAATCAGCCCCAGCATTTT.

V is TRBV18 and J is TRBJ1-1; 7 nucleotides line up with TRBD1. The trim removed 4 bases at V and 5 bases at J, leaving 7 bases unmatched. The CDR3 runs 14 residues. Germline V CDR1 and CDR2: KGHSH, LQKENI. CDR3 protein: CASSLNRGDTEAFF. The CDR3 bases are TGTGCCAGCTCACTTAACAGGGGTGATACTGAAGCTTTCTTT.

This clonotype has ten or more counts. V and J are TRBV6-1 and TRBJ2-4; D remains ambiguous. This CDR3 is 14 amino acids long. The V end was cut by 5 bases, the J end by 6 bases, with 14 bases between. Germline V CDR1 and CDR2: MNHNS, SASEGT. CDR3 in DNA: TGTGCCAGCAGTCCTGACACCTTCGCAAACATTCAGTACTTC. Its protein is CASSPDTFANIQYF.

The chain combines TRBV16 with TRBJ2-2; D is ambiguous. V shed 3 bases and J shed 0 bases, with 2 bases lying between them. CDR1 is KGHSY and CDR2 is FQNENV in the germline V gene. This CDR3 comprises 13 residues. The CDR3 DNA sequence: TGTGCCAGCAGCCACTCGAACACCGGGGAGCTGTTTTTT. It encodes CASSHSNTGELFF.

The sample holds many counts of this clonotype. This sequence joins TRBV28 and TRBJ1-1; unclear D gene. Trimming cost V 8 bases and J 2 bases, with 12 bases left between them. CDR1 MDHEN and CDR2 SYDVKM come from the germline V gene. This CDR3 contains 13 residues. CDR3 sequence reads: CASFRVLNTEAFF. The CDR3 DNA sequence: TGTGCCAGCTTCAGAGTTCTCAACACTGAAGCTTTCTTT. Filled out from reference TRBV28 and TRBJ1-1, the complete variable domain reads DVKVTQSSRYLVKRTGEKVFLECVQDMDHENMFWYRQDPGLGLRLIYFSYDVKMKEKGDIPEGYSVSREKKERFSLILESASTNQTSMYLCASFRVLNTEAFFGQGTRLTVV.

The rearrangement links TRBV4-3 to TRBJ2-2, with D possibly matching TRBD1 (5 bases). Germline CDR1 reads LGHNA; CDR2 reads YSLEER. The V and J ends lost 3 bases and 1 base respectively, with 6 bases between them. The CDR3 runs to 14 residues. CDR3 coding DNA: TGCGCCAGCAGCCACGGACAGAACACCGGGGAGCTGTTTTTT. Protein: CASSHGQNTGELFF.